The next 28 T cell receptor beta chains were all read from a single sample in a study of cytomegalovirus exposure and HLA in healthy donors. This PCR relied on a set of 60 Vbeta primers and 13 Jbeta primers. The method was immunoSEQ multiplex PCR; TCRdb's version includes in-frame clones alone and lacks a portion of them. This table holds tens of thousands of clones, 85% to 95% found once. The specimen was PBMCs. The source is a woman aged 18-30 years in good health and CMV-seronegative.

V and J are TRBV2 and TRBJ2-1, with 10 positions matching TRBD2. V lost 4 bases, J lost 1 base, and 4 bases stayed unmatched. Germline CDR1 reads SNHLY; CDR2 reads FYNNEI. The CDR3 length is 16 residues. The DNA of the CDR3 is TGTGCCAGCAGTGGAAGACTAGCGGGTTCCTACAATGAGCAGTTCTTC. Amino acids: CASSGRLAGSYNEQFF. Using reference TRBV2 and TRBJ2-1 for the parts outside the CDR3, the full variable domain is EPEVTQTPSHQVTQMGQEVILRCVPISNHLYFYWYRQILGQKVEFLVSFYNNEISEKSEIFDDQFSVERPDGSNFTLKIRSTKLEDSAMYFCASSGRLAGSYNEQFFGPGTRLTVL.

The V call is TRBV4-1, the J call TRBJ1-5; TRBD1 matches at 10 bases. The CDR3 runs 19 residues. Germline values: CDR1 MGHRA, CDR2 YSYEKL. V shed 5 bases, J shed 6 bases, and the junction held 19 bases outside the gene matches. This CDR3 reads CASSSLSGQGPMSSQPQHF. The CDR3 DNA reads as TGCGCCAGCAGCTCGCTGTCGGGACAGGGGCCCATGTCTAGTCAGCCCCAGCATTTT.

This rearrangement joins TRBV7-9 to TRBJ1-5; D is uncertain. The CDR3 runs to 12 residues. The ends were cut back, 1 base at V and 7 bases at J, with 5 bases in the middle. Looked up from germline, CDR1 is SEHNR and CDR2 is FQNEAQ (reference sequence). DNA of the CDR3: TGTGCCAGCAGCTTAGACGGGCAGCCCCAGCATTTT. It is translated as CASSLDGQPQHF. Combining the CDR3 with reference TRBV7-9 and TRBJ1-5 gives the whole variable domain DTGVSQNPRHKITKRGQNVTFRCDPISEHNRLYWYRQTLGQGPEFLTYFQNEAQLEKSRLLSDRFSAERPKGSFSTLEIQRTEQGDSAMYLCASSLDGQPQHFGDGTRLSIL.

This chain connects TRBV10-3 to TRBJ2-2, with D perhaps matching TRBD1 (6 bases). Per germline, CDR1 ENHRY and CDR2 SYGVKD. The CDR3 is 14 amino acids. V lost 1 base, J lost 6 bases, and 9 bases lay in between. The CDR3 spells CAISELGASGELFF. CDR3 DNA: TGTGCCATCAGTGAGTTGGGGGCATCCGGGGAGCTGTTTTTT.

The chain couples TRBV5-1 to TRBJ2-2; 11 bases line up with TRBD1. This CDR3 is built from 17 residues. Germline values: CDR1 SGHRS, CDR2 YFSETQ. J lost 2 bases, V lost 0 bases, and 3 bases had no gene match. CDR3 nucleotides: TGCGCCAGCAGCTTGGGGACAGGGGGCGCAAACACCGGGGAGCTGTTTTTT. The encoded protein is CASSLGTGGANTGELFF.

The V and J genes are TRBV21-1 and TRBJ1-1; the table assigns TRBD1, which was not confirmed against the DNA. TRBV21-1 is a pseudogene. The CDR3 loop spans 12 amino acids. The chain's CDR3 is CASCQMNTEAFF. The CDR3 region has the DNA TGTGCCAGCTGTCAGATGAACACTGAAGCTTTCTTT.

The rearrangement joins TRBV27 to TRBJ1-5; 9 bases line up with TRBD1. The germline V gene has CDR1 MNHEY and CDR2 SMNVEV (reference sequence). This CDR3 spans 15 amino acids. After removal of 6 bases from V and 4 bases from J, the junction contained 7 bases not matched to a gene. CDR3 residues: CASRGGTGTNQPQHF. The CDR3 DNA is TGTGCCAGCAGGGGCGGGACAGGGACAAATCAGCCCCAGCATTTT.

This chain's CDR3 is CATSSGPDRPPYEQYF. The CDR3 DNA follows: TGTGCCACCAGCAGTGGCCCTGACAGGCCCCCCTACGAGCAGTACTTC. This chain links TRBV15 with TRBJ2-7, with a possible D match to TRBD1 (6 bases). V lost 3 bases and J lost 2, with 17 bases in between. The CDR3 is 16 residues long. Germline V gives CDR1 LNHNV, CDR2 YYDKDF (reference sequence). Using reference TRBV15 and TRBJ2-7 for the parts outside the CDR3, the full variable domain is DAMVIQNPRYQVTQFGKPVTLSCSQTLNHNVMYWYQQKSSQAPKLLFHYYDKDFNNEADTPDNFQSRRPNTSFCFLDIRSPGLGDTAMYLCATSSGPDRPPYEQYFGPGTRLTVT.

Note on this clone: A junction end diverges from the germline sequence, so it may reflect a read error. V usage is TRBV7-9 and J usage is TRBJ1-2; 10 bases fit TRBD1. Germline V gives CDR1 SEHNR, CDR2 FQNEAQ (reference sequence). This CDR3 has 16 residues. DNA for the CDR3: TGTTCCAGCAGCTTTAACTCCGGGACAGGGGTTGGTGGCTACACCTTC. Amino acid sequence: CSSSFNSGTGVGGYTF.

The chain carries TRBV6-6 and TRBJ2-7; 8 bases fit TRBD1. J was trimmed by 4 bases and V by 4 bases; bases with no gene match: 9. The CDR3 runs 15 residues. Germline V gene lookup returns CDR1 MNHNY and CDR2 SVGAGI (reference sequence). The CDR3 region has the DNA TGTGCCAGCAGTTCACCGTACAGGGGGGCATACGAGCAGTACTTC. Translating it yields CASSSPYRGAYEQYF.

This clone was observed once. The rearrangement links TRBV7-8 to TRBJ1-2; TRBD1 matches at 8 bases. Germline V gene sequence: CDR1 SGHVS, CDR2 FQNEAQ. V dropped 5 bases and J dropped 2; count of bases not matched to a gene: 7. This CDR3 region has 15 residues. CDR3 amino acids: CASSKPGQANYGYTF. DNA for the CDR3: TGTGCCAGCAGCAAACCGGGACAGGCGAACTATGGCTACACCTTC.

The chain is built from TRBV27 and TRBJ1-4; possible D gene TRBD1, 5 bases. Germline CDR1 is MNHEY and CDR2 is SMNVEV (reference sequence). The V end was cut by 5 bases, the J end by 0 bases, with 7 bases between. The CDR3 runs 14 residues. The CDR3 coding sequence is TGTGCCAGCAGTGACAGATCAACTAATGAAAAACTGTTTTTT. Its translation: CASSDRSTNEKLFF.

J is TRBJ1-1 and V is TRBV18, with D maybe TRBD1 (5 bases). The V and J ends lost 6 bases and 4 bases respectively, with 18 bases between them. This CDR3 is built from 15 residues. Germline CDR1 KGHSH, CDR2 LQKENI. CDR3 residues: CASSPNLGDPTEAFF. The CDR3 region has the DNA TGTGCCAGCTCTCCAAACCTAGGGGATCCCACTGAAGCTTTCTTT.

The V gene is TRBV10-2, the J gene TRBJ2-7; TRBD1 is a possible D gene (5 bases). Per germline, CDR1 WSHSY and CDR2 SAAADI. V lost 6 bases to trimming and J lost 3 bases, with 12 bases between them. The CDR3 contains 13 residues. This CDR3 reads CASSNGQVYEQYF. The CDR3 nucleotides read TGCGCCAGCAGCAATGGACAAGTCTACGAGCAGTACTTC.

In DNA form, the CDR3 reads TGTGCCAGCAGTTTTCTACTAGCGCCATTTCGAGAGCAGTTCTTC. Protein: CASSFLLAPFREQFF. The chain employs TRBV27 and TRBJ2-1, with TRBD2 identical over 7 bases. The CDR3 is made up of 15 amino acids. In germline, CDR1 is MNHEY, CDR2 SMNVEV (reference sequence). The V and J ends lost 3 bases and 10 bases, in that order; junction bases with no gene match: 12.

This chain connects TRBV2 to TRBJ2-7, with D possibly being TRBD2 (6 bases). Germline V CDR1 and CDR2: SNHLY, FYNNEI. The V gene lost 5 bases and the J gene lost 3 bases, with 8 bases spanning the gap. The CDR3 length is 12 residues. The CDR3 nucleotides are TGTGCCAGCAGTCGGGACTTCTACGAGCAGTACTTC. Translating it yields CASSRDFYEQYF.

The rearrangement joins TRBV28 to TRBJ2-5; the match to TRBD1 covers 10 bases. Germline V gene lookup returns CDR1 MDHEN and CDR2 SYDVKM. CDR3 length: 15 amino acids. Trimming cost V 3 bases and J 1 base; bases outside gene matches: 2. Here the CDR3 DNA reads TGTGCCAGCAGTTTTAGGGACAGGGGCCAAGAGACCCAGTACTTC. This gives the protein CASSFRDRGQETQYF. The variable domain in full, completed from reference TRBV28 and TRBJ2-5, reads DVKVTQSSRYLVKRTGEKVFLECVQDMDHENMFWYRQDPGLGLRLIYFSYDVKMKEKGDIPEGYSVSREKKERFSLILESASTNQTSMYLCASSFRDRGQETQYFGPGTRLLVL.

This clone was seen once. This chain uses TRBV29-1 with TRBJ2-7, with 8 bases lining up with TRBD2. Germline-derived CDR1 and CDR2 are SQVTM and ANQGSEA. Trimming took 7 bases from V and 7 from J; bases not matched to a gene: 6. The CDR3 has 11 amino acids. CDR3 in DNA: TGCAGCGCCGGGGGGGGGAGGGAGCAGTACTTC. Its protein is CSAGGGREQYF.

The chain couples TRBV21-1 to TRBJ1-3; TRBD1 is the table's D call and was not checked against the DNA. TRBV21-1 is a known pseudogene. The CDR3 has 18 amino acids. DNA of the CDR3: TGTGCCAGCAGATCGGACAGGGAAAGAAGCGGCTGTGGAAACACCATATATTTT. Translated: CASRSDRERSGCGNTIYF.

In DNA form, the CDR3 reads TGTGCCAGCAGCCGGGACAGCCTTTACGAGCAGTACTTC. Translating gives CASSRDSLYEQYF. This rearrangement joins TRBV11-3 to TRBJ2-7, with 7 bases matching TRBD1. The CDR3 totals 13 residues. Losses at the gene ends were 5 bases for V and 4 bases for J; bases not matched to a gene: 5. Per the germline V gene, CDR1 is SGHNT and CDR2 is YENEEA.

This rearrangement joins TRBV9 to TRBJ2-7; D perhaps matches TRBD2 (6 bases). Deletions cut 0 bases from V and 3 bases from J, with 10 bases between. CDR1 and CDR2 from the germline V gene are SGDLS and YYNGEE. The CDR3 has 14 residues. Here the CDR3 DNA reads TGTGCCAGCAGCGTAGGGGGGGTGGGCTACGAGCAGTACTTC. It specifies CASSVGGVGYEQYF.

This chain uses TRBV7-2 with TRBJ2-2; D ambiguous. Germline CDR1 reads SGHTA; CDR2 reads FQGNSA. The CDR3 has 15 residues. Trimming cost V 1 base and J 1 base, with 7 bases left between them. The CDR3 DNA follows: TGTGCCAGCAGCTTAGTAGTCCTGAACACCGGGGAGCTGTTTTTT. It encodes CASSLVVLNTGELFF.

The CDR3 DNA reads TGTGCCAGTAGTATACTAGCAGAACGGTTCTACGAGCAGTACTTC. Its protein product is CASSILAERFYEQYF. The chain carries TRBV19 and TRBJ2-7; D might be TRBD2 (5 bases). V shed 2 bases and J shed 3 bases, with 14 bases lying between them. The CDR3 contains 15 residues. The germline V gene encodes CDR1 LNHDA and CDR2 SQIVND (reference sequence).

V usage is TRBV9 and J usage is TRBJ2-7, with 7 bases aligning to TRBD1. V lost 4 bases, J lost 0 bases, and 7 bases stayed unmatched. The CDR3 runs 15 residues. The germline gives CDR1 SGDLS, CDR2 YYNGEE. CDR3 residues: CASSPGQTPSYEQYF. The CDR3 DNA follows: TGTGCCAGCAGCCCGGGACAGACGCCCTCCTACGAGCAGTACTTC.

The chain joins TRBV28 to TRBJ2-1, with D perhaps TRBD2 (5 bases). The CDR3 extends over 14 amino acids. The germline V gene encodes CDR1 MDHEN and CDR2 SYDVKM. The germline V and J ends were trimmed by 0 bases and 5 bases, with 8 bases remaining between them. CDR3 sequence: CASSLWTTHNEQFF. DNA of the CDR3: TGTGCCAGCAGTTTATGGACTACGCACAATGAGCAGTTCTTC.

In this sample, this clone turned up once. At one boundary the junction diverges from the germline segment, which might be a read error. This rearrangement joins TRBV7-9 to TRBJ1-1, with D possibly matching TRBD1 (5 bases). This CDR3 is 12 amino acids long. Germline V lookup: CDR1 SEHNR, CDR2 FQNEAQ (reference sequence). The CDR3, as DNA: TGTTCCAGCAGATGGGGGGACACTGAAGCTTTCTTT. It translates to CSSRWGDTEAFF.

The CDR3 region is CASSTQGYGYTF. CDR3 coding DNA: TGTGCCAGTAGCACCCAGGGGTACGGCTACACCTTC. This sequence joins TRBV19 and TRBJ1-2; D may be TRBD1 (6 bases). Germline CDR1 and CDR2: LNHDA and SQIVND (reference sequence). CDR3 length: 12 amino acids. V was shortened by 6 bases and J by 8 bases, with 13 bases between the two germline ends. The complete variable domain, with remaining parts taken from reference TRBV19 and TRBJ1-2, reads DGGITQSPKYLFRKEGQNVTLSCEQNLNHDAMYWYRQDPGQGLRLIYYSQIVNDFQKGDIAEGYSVSREKKESFPLTVTSAQKNPTAFYLCASSTQGYGYTFGSGTRLTVV.

J is TRBJ2-1 and V is TRBV6-1, with D possibly matching TRBD2 (6 bases). The CDR3 loop spans 16 amino acids. Germline loops: CDR1 MNHNS, CDR2 SASEGT. V was pared by 1 base and J by 0 bases, with 10 bases between. The CDR3 nucleotides are TGTGCCAGCAGTGAAGGGCGGGGTAGCTCCTACAATGAGCAGTTCTTC. This codes for CASSEGRGSSYNEQFF.